Detailed here is one T cell receptor (beta chain). What it binds is not known. Germline CDR1 is SGHTA and CDR2 is FQGTGA. The J segment lost 8 bases and the V segment lost 3 bases, leaving 7 bases of the junction unmatched. The CDR3 length is 15 residues. Use of 60 Vbeta and 13 Jbeta primers characterized the PCR. Measured with immunoSEQ multiplex PCR; TCRdb has only the in-frame clones, and not every one. The sample includes 250,000 to 350,000 clones, approximately 80% of them seen just once. This specimen belongs to a study of cytomegalovirus exposure and HLA in healthy donors. General study findings and limits: For most TCR beta V segments, an earlier analysis put the productive rate at about 90% or about 30% of the time.

V is TRBV7-3 and J is TRBJ2-1; 10 positions agree with TRBD2. This clonotype was obtained from a girl aged 2 to 10 in good health and CMV-seronegative. The sample was PBMCs. The CDR3 sequence is CASSLTLAGEYEQFF. In DNA form, the CDR3 reads TGTGCCAGCAGCTTGACCCTAGCGGGAGAGTATGAGCAGTTCTTC.